The sample holds a few counts of the clone carrying this T cell receptor (beta chain). No antigen is known for it. The V gene's germline CDR1 is DFQATT and CDR2 SNEGSKA (reference sequence). Trimming pared 1 base from V and 2 bases from J, leaving 5 bases between. The CDR3 is 13 amino acids. This record comes from a study of metastatic and nonmetastatic thyroid tumors. Whole-study context: The authors compared repertoires across blood and tumor or nodule tissue from malignant and benign thyroid patients.

No patient had received any treatment before thyroid surgery. Study-wide findings and caveats: Across blood and tumor, TCR beta diversity in malignant thyroid tumors was reportedly significantly higher than in benign nodules.

As originally analysed: Across clinicopathological groups, CDR3 differences served as the basis for building a distant-metastasis classifier for papillary thyroid cancer. TCRdb reprocessed the PCR reads via MiXCR. The V and J calls were not made by the authors but by TCRdb's processing. The table has several thousand clones, about 32% seen once; the top ten hold approximately 26%. The genes are TRBV20-1 and TRBJ2-2; no reliable D call. Input material: adjacent normal tissue. The source of this sequence is a female donor with papillary thyroid cancer or a benign thyroid nodule (not recorded which). Some clones in this sample may be carry-over from other donors' samples. The CDR3 region is CSARGPNTGELFF. CDR3 bases: TGCAGTGCTAGAGGTCCCAACACCGGGGAGCTGTTTTTT.